This T cell receptor beta chain was identified during a study of blood T cells in healthy people across ages (dated by TCRdb to about 2015). Regarding the complete study: In model experiments, roughly one uniquely barcoded TCR beta cDNA molecule per two T cells was captured by template switching. Using the same blood draw, the study looked at two additional independent replicas of 1 million unique cDNA reads for two donors, one aged 18 to 30 and the other aged 80 or older. To avoid experimental bias, donors of different ages were distributed randomly across sequencing lanes. The study measured age-related changes in TCR beta repertoire diversity using deep sequencing normalized with unique cDNA molecular identifiers. The donors were split into four age groups: young (average around 15 years), middle-aged (around 40), aged (about 56) and long-lived (under 90).

As to this clonotype: The antigen it recognizes is unknown. Per-base quality was not reported, and no clone a single base away is much larger than it.

Broad study findings and their caveats: Total diversity estimates from one million sequenced T cells were considered lower bounds and underestimates. Observed TCR beta diversity per million T cells fell roughly linearly with age, and a significant reduction was already apparent by age roughly 40. The long-lived group showed more naive CD4+ T cells, fewer expanded clones and increased TCR diversity than the aged group, suggesting age selection. Conclusive comparison of naive and antigen-experienced compartments was prevented by the profiling of bulk unsorted PBMCs. The CMV infection status of donors was not known, potentially confounding age-related changes in expanded clonotypes. A strong correlation was found between observed TCR beta diversity and the percentage of naive T cells measured by flow cytometry.

The CDR3 starts with the cysteine, ends with the phenylalanine, and has 15 residues. Only the CDR3 portion is preserved as DNA: 45 bases, with reading frame beginning at the first base. From the germline V gene (reference sequence), CDR1 is SEHNR and CDR2 is FQNEAQ. The germline V and J ends show losses of 2 bases and 3 bases respectively, and no gene match explains 2 bases of the junction. Library generation was performed with 5' RACE. Data came from an Illumina HiSeq 2500. A second PCR of roughly 6 to 12 cycles was run with a J-beta primer mix and a sample-barcoded 5' primer. Each TCR beta cDNA molecule received a unique molecular identifier from a template-switch 5' adaptor carrying 12 random nucleotides. Each sample yielded at least 2.5 million CDR3-containing paired-end reads. All of the RNA was converted into first-strand cDNA using the Mint cDNA synthesis kit, with a TRBC-specific oligonucleotide serving as the primer. After uracil-DNA glycosylase treatment, a first 18-cycle PCR used universal primers M1SS and BC2_uni_R on all cDNA. Regarding the original processing steps: Normalization of each sample was performed by random selection of 1 million high-quality reads, each carrying a distinct molecular identifier. Reads sharing molecular identifiers were discarded rather than binned into consensus sequences. MiTCR, run with a Q25 quality threshold and the strictest error-elimination algorithm, handled CDR3 identification, clonotype clustering and error correction. A nonparametric unseen species model using Euler transformation provided a lower-bound estimate of total TCR beta diversity. TCRdb reprocessing: public reads trimmed at Q25 with fastp, clones called with MiXCR, in-frame beta chains kept. Merged by CDR3 protein, the rows form single entries marked with the most common genes and DNA. The V and J calls follow TCRdb's processing rather than the paper's. In this sample the table shows 800,000 or so distinct CDR3 sequences, 46% of which occur a single time. The top ten hold 15% to 20% of the sample.

The 40 or so donors, aged about 6 to 95 years, were systemically healthy Caucasian individuals from Russia. Each donor gave ten milliliters of peripheral blood, drawn into EDTA-treated Vacutainer tubes. Ficoll-Paque density-gradient centrifugation was used to isolate PBMCs, with at least 7 million per sample. Total RNA, at least 5 micrograms per sample, was extracted from PBMCs with Trizol reagent. For every donor, an aliquot of PBMCs went through flow cytometry to measure the percentages of naive CD45RAhigh/CD27high T cells. Recombination connected TRBV7-9 to TRBJ2-1; 9 nucleotides in the junction match TRBD2. Sequencing was performed on blood. The sequence derives from a man at least 80 years old in good health. The DNA is TGTGCCAGCAGCTTACTAGCGGGGCGCTACAATGAGCAGTTCTTC. Translated, this gives CASSLLAGRYNEQFF.